This entry lists 8 T cell receptor beta chains sequenced from one sample in a study of cytotoxic CD8 clonotypes in ibrutinib-treated CLL. Libraries were prepared by immunoSEQ multiplex PCR; TCRdb keeps only in-frame clonotypes and omits some of them. This table has 30,000 to 40,000 clones, 60% to 75% appearing once. The specimen comprised PBMCs, sampled at disease progression, from a patient treated with ibrutinib. The receptor source for this set is a human donor with chronic lymphocytic leukemia.

V is TRBV25-1 and J is TRBJ1-4; unclear D gene. CDR3 length: 12 residues. Germline values: CDR1 MGHDK, CDR2 SYGVNS. V lost 4 bases, J lost 6 bases, and 6 bases lay in between. The CDR3 nucleotides read TGTGCCAGCAGTGTTCGTGATGAAAAACTGTTTTTT. Protein product: CASSVRDEKLFF.

The chain carries TRBV14 and TRBJ2-1; no firm D call. Germline assignment: CDR1 SGHDN and CDR2 FVKESK. The CDR3 is made up of 16 amino acids. The V end was cut by 1 base, the J end by 4 bases, with 14 bases between. CDR3 coding DNA: TGTGCCAGCAGCCAAGGGGCGTCCATCGGGTACAATGAGCAGTTCTTC. It codes for CASSQGASIGYNEQFF.

The J gene is TRBJ2-2, the V gene TRBV9; 7 bases are a match to TRBD1. This CDR3 is built from 14 residues. With 3 bases clipped from V and 4 bases from J, the junction kept 3 bases outside the gene matches. Germline V gene lookup returns CDR1 SGDLS and CDR2 YYNGEE. CDR3 DNA sequence: TGTGCCAGCAGCGGAGGACAGGTCACCGGGGAGCTGTTTTTT. This sequence encodes CASSGGQVTGELFF.

The V call is TRBV27, the J call TRBJ2-5, with a possible D match to TRBD1 (6 bases). Looked up from germline, CDR1 is MNHEY and CDR2 is SMNVEV (reference sequence). V gave up 2 bases and J gave up 4 bases, with 8 bases separating them. This CDR3 has 13 amino acids. CDR3 in amino acids: CASSLRGRETQYF. CDR3 nucleotides: TGTGCCAGCAGTTTAAGGGGGAGAGAGACCCAGTACTTC.

V usage is TRBV5-1 and J usage is TRBJ1-3, with 8 bases fitting TRBD1. The V gene end was trimmed by 4 bases and the J gene end by 4 bases; junction bases not matched to a gene: 7. The germline V gene encodes CDR1 SGHRS and CDR2 YFSETQ. The CDR3 consists of 15 residues. The CDR3: CASSNDRGSGNTIYF. The CDR3 DNA reads as TGCGCCAGCAGCAACGACAGGGGCTCGGGAAACACCATATATTTT.

This clone was seen only a few times. The gene calls are TRBV4-1 and TRBJ1-5; D is possibly TRBD1 (6 bases). Germline CDR1 and CDR2: MGHRA and YSYEKL. The CDR3 spans 13 residues. The V and J ends lost 0 bases and 10 bases respectively, with 10 bases between them. CDR3 protein: CASSQDPGQPQHF. For the CDR3, the DNA is TGCGCCAGCAGCCAAGATCCGGGACAACCCCAGCATTTT.

V gene TRBV11-2 combines with J gene TRBJ2-7; 8 bases align to TRBD2. V shed 1 base and J 5 bases; nucleotides not matched to a gene: 7. The CDR3 extends over 15 amino acids. In germline, CDR1 is SGHAT, CDR2 FQNNGV. The DNA of the CDR3 is TGTGCCAGCAGCTTAGCCGAGGCGGGGGGTAACGAGCAGTACTTC. It is translated as CASSLAEAGGNEQYF. Combining the CDR3 with reference TRBV11-2 and TRBJ2-7 gives the whole variable domain EAGVAQSPRYKIIEKRQSVAFWCNPISGHATLYWYQQILGQGPKLLIQFQNNGVVDDSQLPKDRFSAERLKGVDSTLKIQPAKLEDSAVYLCASSLAEAGGNEQYFGPGTRLTVT.

V is TRBV2 and J is TRBJ1-1; TRBD1 might be the D (5 bases). The CDR3 runs 17 residues. V lost 8 bases to trimming and J lost 1 base, with 23 bases between them. Per the germline V gene, CDR1 is SNHLY and CDR2 is FYNNEI. CDR3 protein: CASAQPVGTPTNTEAFF. The CDR3 nucleotides read TGTGCCAGCGCCCAACCGGTCGGGACTCCTACGAACACTGAAGCTTTCTTT.